This TCR beta chain was sequenced for a study of neurological immune-mediated disorders (dated by TCRdb to about 2019). In the study overall: Of the approximately 35 multiple sclerosis patients, roughly 30 had relapsing-remitting MS and 3 had secondary progressive MS. Using UMI-based sequencing, the study compared peripheral blood TCR-beta repertoires from patients with HTLV-I-associated myelopathy (HAM/TSP), patients with multiple sclerosis, and healthy controls. The cohort comprised about 71 subjects: some 14 HAM/TSP patients, some 34 multiple sclerosis patients and 20 healthy controls. Alongside PBMC samples, the set of approximately 100 TCR-beta libraries contained longitudinal samples, technical triplicates, and paired CD4+ and CD8+ T-cell subsets that had been sorted. Beyond this particular receptor, the publication reports: In phylogenetic analysis, the repertoires of 18 of 34 MS patients grouped into a cluster of related CDR3 sequences, which suggests a possible signature at the repertoire level. Expanded clones from different subjects shared no identical CDR3 amino acid sequences, which suggests that TCR-beta repertoires were private in all groups. TCR clonal expansion was highest in HAM/TSP patients and lowest in MS patients, with MS patients falling below even healthy controls. No association of the MS cluster with clinical or MRI features was observed, and the need for larger cohorts was stated by the authors.

From cysteine to phenylalanine, the CDR3 is 15 amino acids long. The kept DNA is CDR3 alone, 45 bases in frame from the first base. As encoded in the germline V gene, CDR1 is SGHDT while CDR2 is YYEEEE. Trimming removed 1 base from V and 8 bases from J; the gene matches leave 9 bases unexplained. Libraries from unsorted PBMCs were made from 2 million PBMCs kept in RNAlater at -80 degrees C until RNA extraction. The multiple sclerosis patients were enrolled in a US clinical protocol that evaluated disease progression with magnetic resonance imaging. Peripheral blood underwent Ficoll-Hypaque density gradient centrifugation to isolate PBMCs, which were then cryopreserved in liquid nitrogen. This clonotype was counted many times. This receptor's antigen is unknown. Base qualities are missing; no much larger clone stands one base away. cDNA was synthesized by template-switch 5'RACE using a primer carrying a 10-nucleotide random unique molecular identifier by which each TCR transcript was tagged. Every sequencing run covered 15-18 subjects and yielded more than 170 million TCR-beta sequences. The RNeasy kit was used to extract total RNA. Using the KAPA Real-time Library Amplification kit, TCR-beta VDJ regions were amplified with primers for the TCR constant region and the 5'RACE anchor. Sample indexes and Illumina adaptors were added in a first PCR, after which library yield was increased in a second PCR. The roughly 650 bp TCR product was size-selected on a 2% E-gel SizeSelection system after Ampure bead purification. Before pooling, libraries had their quality checked on a Bioanalyzer, their concentration measured with Qubit, and their quantity determined with the Kapa Library Quantification kit. Libraries were sequenced paired-end 2 x 150 bp on an Illumina HiSeq 2500. To increase sequence diversity, roughly 25-31% phiX was spiked into each library pool. In the paper's pipeline: Quality-filtered reads were processed with the UMI-based MiGEC pipeline, which removed over 85% of raw TCR sequences during error correction. IMGT germline references were used for aligning VDJ genes, and each clonotype was defined as a unique CDR3 amino acid sequence together with its V-J genes. Clonal expansion, Shannon diversity and CDR3 relatedness (CalcPairwiseDistances, ClusterSamples) were evaluated with VDJtools, and phylogenetic trees were built with CLCbio workbench. Clones with at least 8 unique UMIs were defined as expanded, with this threshold being based on coefficient-of-variation modelling across technical triplicates. TCRdb redid the processing of the public reads, applying fastp at Q25 and MiXCR, and retained in-frame beta chains. Every entry covers one CDR3 protein and lists the most common genes and DNA from its rows. Here the V and J calls rest on TCRdb's processing, not on the authors' analysis. Here the sample has approximately 46,000 distinct CDR3 sequences; approximately 3% occur a single time. Roughly 15% of the sample goes to the ten largest clones.

Sequencing used PBMCs. This receptor was taken from a woman between 45 and 60 years old with multiple sclerosis. Recombination linked TRBV5-6 to TRBJ2-1, and 7 junctional nucleotides match TRBD2. The DNA sequence is TGTGCCAGCAGCTTGTCGGCTAGCGGCGGGGATGAGCAGTTCTTC. Translated, it gives CASSLSASGGDEQFF.